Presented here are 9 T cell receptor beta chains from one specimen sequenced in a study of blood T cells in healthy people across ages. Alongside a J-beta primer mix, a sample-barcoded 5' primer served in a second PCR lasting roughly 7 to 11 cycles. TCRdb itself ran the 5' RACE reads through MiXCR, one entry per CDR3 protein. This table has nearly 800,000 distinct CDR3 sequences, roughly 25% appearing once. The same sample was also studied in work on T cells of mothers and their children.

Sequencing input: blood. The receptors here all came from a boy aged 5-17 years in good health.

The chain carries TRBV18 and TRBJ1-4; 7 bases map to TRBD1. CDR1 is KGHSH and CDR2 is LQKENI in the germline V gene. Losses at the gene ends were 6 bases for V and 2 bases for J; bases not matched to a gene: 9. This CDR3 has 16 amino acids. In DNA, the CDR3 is TGTGCCAGCTCGCAGACAAAGGGGGCGACTAATGAAAAACTGTTTTTT. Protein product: CASSQTKGATNEKLFF.

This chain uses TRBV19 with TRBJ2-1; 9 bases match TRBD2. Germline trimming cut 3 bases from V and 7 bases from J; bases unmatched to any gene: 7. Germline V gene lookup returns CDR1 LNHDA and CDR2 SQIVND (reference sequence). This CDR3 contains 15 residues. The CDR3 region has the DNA TGTGCCAGTAGTATCCTCGCGGGGGGGCCGAATGAGCAGTTCTTC. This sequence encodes CASSILAGGPNEQFF.

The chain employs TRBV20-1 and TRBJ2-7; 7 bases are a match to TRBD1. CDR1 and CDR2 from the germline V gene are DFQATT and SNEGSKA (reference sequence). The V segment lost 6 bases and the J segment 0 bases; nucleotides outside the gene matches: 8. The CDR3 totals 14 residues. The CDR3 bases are TGCAGTGCGGATGACAGGGAGAGCTCCTACGAGCAGTACTTC. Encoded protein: CSADDRESSYEQYF.

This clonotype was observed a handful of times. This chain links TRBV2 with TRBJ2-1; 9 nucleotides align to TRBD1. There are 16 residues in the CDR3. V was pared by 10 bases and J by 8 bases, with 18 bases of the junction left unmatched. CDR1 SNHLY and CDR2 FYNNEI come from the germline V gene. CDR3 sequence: CAIRISRDRVTYEQFF. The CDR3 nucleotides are TGTGCCATACGAATCTCGCGGGACAGGGTTACTTATGAGCAGTTCTTC.

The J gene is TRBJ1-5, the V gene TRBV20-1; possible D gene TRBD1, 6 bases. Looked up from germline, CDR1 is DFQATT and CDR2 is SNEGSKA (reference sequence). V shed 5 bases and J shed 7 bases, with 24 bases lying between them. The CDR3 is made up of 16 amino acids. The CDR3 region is CSAGGPSGDRRQPQHF. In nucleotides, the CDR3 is TGCAGTGCTGGGGGGCCTTCCGGGGATCGCAGGCAGCCCCAGCATTTT.

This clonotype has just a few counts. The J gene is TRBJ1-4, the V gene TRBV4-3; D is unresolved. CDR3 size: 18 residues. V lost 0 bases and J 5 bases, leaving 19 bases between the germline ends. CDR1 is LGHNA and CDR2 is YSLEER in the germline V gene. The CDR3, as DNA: TGCGCCAGCAGCCAAGATCCAATCGGATTCGGTACAAATGAAAAACTGTTTTTT. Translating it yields CASSQDPIGFGTNEKLFF.

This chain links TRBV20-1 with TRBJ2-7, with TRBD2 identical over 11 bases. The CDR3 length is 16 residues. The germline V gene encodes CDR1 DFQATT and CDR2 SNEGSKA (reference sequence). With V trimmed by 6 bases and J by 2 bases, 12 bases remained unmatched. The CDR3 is CSARGLAGGLAYEQYF. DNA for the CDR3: TGCAGTGCGCGGGGCCTAGCGGGAGGCCTCGCCTACGAGCAGTACTTC.

The CDR3 is CASSYGLLRIGHNEQFF. The CDR3 bases are TGTGCCAGCAGTTACGGCCTTCTACGCATCGGACACAATGAGCAGTTCTTC. This chain connects TRBV6-5 to TRBJ2-5; no reliable D call. The J call is in doubt because the DNA end fits TRBJ2-1 better. Germline V gene sequence: CDR1 MNHEY, CDR2 SVGAGI. The CDR3 is 17 residues long.

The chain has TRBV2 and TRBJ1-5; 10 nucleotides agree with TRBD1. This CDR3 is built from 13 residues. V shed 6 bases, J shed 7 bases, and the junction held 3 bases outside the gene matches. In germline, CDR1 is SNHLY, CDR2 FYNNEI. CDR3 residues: CASRGTGEQPQHF. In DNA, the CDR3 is TGTGCCAGCAGGGGGACAGGGGAACAGCCCCAGCATTTT.